Included here is one T cell receptor beta chain sequence, with context. Its antigen is not known. Time point denoted: persistent/refractory GD, antithyroid drugs over 5 years with positive TRAb. Making the TCR library involved RNA that had been extracted from PBMCs. This sample was taken from a study of regulatory T cells in long-lasting Graves disease. Regarding the study as a whole: With persistent disease, TRBV28, TRBJ1-2 and TRBJ2-5 were the favored segments. Patients with persistent disease shared some 3,000 public clonotypes, outpacing the 966 shared by new patients.

According to the study, TCR beta libraries were built with iRepertoire HTBI primers and CDR3-region Arm-PCR. TCRdb independently ran MiXCR on the multiplex PCR reads; one entry per CDR3 protein. The sample shows about 340,000 distinct CDR3 sequences, 15% to 20% of them seen only once. With V trimmed by 4 bases and J by 2 bases, 5 bases remained unmatched. This CDR3 has 15 amino acids. The germline CDR1 and CDR2 sequences are SGHAT and FQNNGV. The V gene is TRBV11-2, the J gene TRBJ2-3; 8 bases align to TRBD1. The origin of this receptor is a female donor with Graves disease. The sample was peripheral blood mononuclear cells (PBMCs), taken when the disease was refractory, from a patient treated with antithyroid drugs. The CDR3, as DNA: TGTGCCAGCAGCTCCCTCAGGGGGCTCACAGATACGCAGTATTTT. Its translation is CASSSLRGLTDTQYF.